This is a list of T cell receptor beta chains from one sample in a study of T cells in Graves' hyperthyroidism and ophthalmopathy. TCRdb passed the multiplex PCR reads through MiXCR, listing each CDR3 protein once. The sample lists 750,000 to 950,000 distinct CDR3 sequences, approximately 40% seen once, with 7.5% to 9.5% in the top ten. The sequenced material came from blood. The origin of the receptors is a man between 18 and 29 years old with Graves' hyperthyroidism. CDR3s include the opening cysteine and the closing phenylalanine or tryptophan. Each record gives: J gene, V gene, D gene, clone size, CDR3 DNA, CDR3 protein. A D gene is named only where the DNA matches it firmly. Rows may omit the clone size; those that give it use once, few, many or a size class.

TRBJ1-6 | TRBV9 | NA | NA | TGTGCCAGCAGCTTGGGGGACCGACACTCCTATAATTCACCCCTCCACTTT | CASSLGDRHSYNSPLHF
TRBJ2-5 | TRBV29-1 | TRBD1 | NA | TGCAGCGTTGGAGGGGGTACCGACAGGGGGCATGGGACCCAGTACTTC | CSVGGGTDRGHGTQYF
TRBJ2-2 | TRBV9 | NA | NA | TGTGCCAGCAGCCGGTATGTCTCCGGGGAGCTGTTTTTT | CASSRYVSGELFF
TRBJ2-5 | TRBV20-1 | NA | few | TGCAGTGCTAGTCAACGGGTATTCCAAGAGACCCAGTACTTC | CSASQRVFQETQYF
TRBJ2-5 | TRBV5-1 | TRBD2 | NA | TGCGCCAGCAGCTTGAGGGCTAGCGGGATACAAGAGACCCAGTACTTC | CASSLRASGIQETQYF
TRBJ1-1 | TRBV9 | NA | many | TGTGCCAGCAGCGCCAGGACAGCCACTGAAGCTTTCTTT | CASSARTATEAFF
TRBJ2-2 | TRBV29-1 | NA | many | TGCAGCGCCAAACAGGGAAGGAACACCGGGGAGCTGTTTTTT | CSAKQGRNTGELFF
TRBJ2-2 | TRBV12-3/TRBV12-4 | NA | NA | TGTGCCAGCAGTTTGGACAGCGACACCGGGGAGCTGTTTTTT | CASSLDSDTGELFF
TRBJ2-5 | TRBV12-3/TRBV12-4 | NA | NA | TGTGCCAGCAGTTTGGACAGCCAAGAGAACCAGTACTTC | CASSLDSQENQYF
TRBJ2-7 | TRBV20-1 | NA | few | TGCAGTGCCCTGAACAACGAGCAGTACTTC | CSALNNEQYF
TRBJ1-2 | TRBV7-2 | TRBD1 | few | TGTGCCAGCAGCTTGACGGGACAGGGCCTCTATGGCTACACCTTC | CASSLTGQGLYGYTF
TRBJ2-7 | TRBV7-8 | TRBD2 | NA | TGTGCCAGCAGCTTAAAGCTAGCGGGAGTCGACGAGCAGAACTTC | CASSLKLAGVDEQNF
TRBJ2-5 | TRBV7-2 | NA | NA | TGTGCCAGCAGCTTAGGGCCTTTTCCGGGGCAAGAGACCCAGTACTTC | CASSLGPFPGQETQYF
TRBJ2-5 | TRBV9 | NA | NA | TGTGCCAGCAGCGGAACTAGCAGCCAAGAGACCCAGTACTTC | CASSGTSSQETQYF
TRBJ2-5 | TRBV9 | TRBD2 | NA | TGTGCCAGCAGCCCCCAACGACTAGCGGGGAGGGAGACCCAGTACTTC | CASSPQRLAGRETQYF
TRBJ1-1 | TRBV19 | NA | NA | TGTGCCAGTAGTATAGGTGGGGCAAACCCGTCGGGCACTGAAGCTTTCTTT | CASSIGGANPSGTEAFF
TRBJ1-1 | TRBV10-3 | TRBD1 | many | TGTGCCATCAACCGGGACAGGGAAAACACTGAAGCTTTCTTT | CAINRDRENTEAFF
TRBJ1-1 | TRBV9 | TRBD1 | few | TGTGCCAGCAGCGTAGAAGGACAGGGGATCACTGAAGCTTTCTTT | CASSVEGQGITEAFF
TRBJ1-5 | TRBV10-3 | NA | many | TGTGCCATCAGTGAGGGTGGCTCCGTGGGGCCCCAGCATTTT | CAISEGGSVGPQHF
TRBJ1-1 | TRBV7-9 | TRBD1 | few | TGTGCCAGCAGCCCTCTGACAGGGAGGAACACTGAAGCTTTCTTT | CASSPLTGRNTEAFF
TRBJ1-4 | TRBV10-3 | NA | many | TGTGCCATCAGTGGGCCGGACGCCCATGAAAAACTGTTTTTT | CAISGPDAHEKLFF
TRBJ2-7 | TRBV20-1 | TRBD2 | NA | TGCAGTGCGACCGGGACAGGGGGACTAGCGGGAGGACGCGAGCAGTACTTC | CSATGTGGLAGGREQYF
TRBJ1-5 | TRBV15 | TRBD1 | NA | TGTGCCGCCAGCAGGAACGACAGGGGCGGCAATCAGCCCCAGCATTTT | CAASRNDRGGNQPQHF
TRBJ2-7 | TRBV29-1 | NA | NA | TGCAGTGCTAGAGATGGATTCAGGGTCGGGCACGAGCAGTACTTC | CSARDGFRVGHEQYF
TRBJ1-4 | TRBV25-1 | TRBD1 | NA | TGTGCTGGACCAGGGGGTCGGTATGAAAAACTGTTTTTT | CAGPGGRYEKLFF
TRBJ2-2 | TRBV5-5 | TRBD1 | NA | TGTGCCAGCAGCTTAAGGACAGGGGTCAGGGAGCTGTTTTTT | CASSLRTGVRELFF
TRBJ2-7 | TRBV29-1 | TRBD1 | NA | TGCAGCGCCGGACAGGACTACGAGCAGTACTTC | CSAGQDYEQYF
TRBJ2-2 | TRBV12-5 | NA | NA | TGTGCTAGTGGTTTGGAACAGGCCGGGGAGCTGTTTTTT | CASGLEQAGELFF
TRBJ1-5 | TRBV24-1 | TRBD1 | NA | TGTGCCTCTTCCTCCGCATGGACAGGGGGGAATCAGCCCCAGCATTTT | CASSSAWTGGNQPQHF
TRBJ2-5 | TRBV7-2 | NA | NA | TGTGCCAGCAGCTTATTCGAAGGGGCGGCTGGTGGGGAGACCCAGTACTTC | CASSLFEGAAGGETQYF
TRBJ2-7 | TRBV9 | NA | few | TGTGCCAGCAGCGTAGGTGTCGGGCCCTCCTACGAGCAGTACTTC | CASSVGVGPSYEQYF
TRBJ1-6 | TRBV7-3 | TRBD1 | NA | TGCGCCAGCAGCCGAGAAGGACAGGGCAATTCACCCCTCCACTTT | CASSREGQGNSPLHF
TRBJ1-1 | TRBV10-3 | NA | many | TGTGCCACCAGGGACTCCAGGAACACTGAAGCTTTCTTT | CATRDSRNTEAFF
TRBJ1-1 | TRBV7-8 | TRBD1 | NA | TGCGCCAGCAGCCAAGAACAGGGGCCTCCGAACACTGAAGCTTTCTTT | CASSQEQGPPNTEAFF
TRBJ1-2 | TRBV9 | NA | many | TGTGCCAGCAGCGTAGGTGTTACGGGGGGGCGCGACTATGGCTACACCTTC | CASSVGVTGGRDYGYTF
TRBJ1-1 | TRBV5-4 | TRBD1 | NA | TGTGCCAGCACCCCGCCAGGGGGCCATGAAGCTTTCTTT | CASTPPGGHEAFF
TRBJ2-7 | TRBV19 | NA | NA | TGTGCCAGTAGTATCAAAGTGGGGTTCAGGAGCTCCTACGAGCAGTACTTC | CASSIKVGFRSSYEQYF
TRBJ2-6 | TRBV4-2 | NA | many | TGTGCCAGCAGCCAAGACAGCAACTCTGGGGCCAACGTCCTGACTTTC | CASSQDSNSGANVLTF
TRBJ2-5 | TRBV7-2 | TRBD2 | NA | TGTGCCAGCAGAGCGGGACTGAGGGAGACCCAGTACTTC | CASRAGLRETQYF
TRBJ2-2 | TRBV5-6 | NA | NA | TGTGCCAGCACCGAGGGCGGGGAGCTGTTTTTT | CASTEGGELFF